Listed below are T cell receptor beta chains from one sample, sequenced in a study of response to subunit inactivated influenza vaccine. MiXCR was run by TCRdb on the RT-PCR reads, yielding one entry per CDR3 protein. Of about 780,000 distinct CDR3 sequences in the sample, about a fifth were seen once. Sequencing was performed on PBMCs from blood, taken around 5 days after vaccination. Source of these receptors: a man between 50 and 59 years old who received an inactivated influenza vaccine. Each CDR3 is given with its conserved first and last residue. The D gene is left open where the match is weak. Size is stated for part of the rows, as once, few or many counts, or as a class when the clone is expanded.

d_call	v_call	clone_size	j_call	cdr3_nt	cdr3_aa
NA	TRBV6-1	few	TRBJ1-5	TGTGCCAGCAGTATTCAGGGCGGTCAGCCCCAGCATTTT	CASSIQGGQPQHF
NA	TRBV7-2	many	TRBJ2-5	TGTGCCAGCAGCTTAACGGGGACCCAGTACTTC	CASSLTGTQYF
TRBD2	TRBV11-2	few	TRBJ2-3	TGTGCCAGCAGCTTCAATGTTGGGACTAGCGGGGGAGAGGCTTTGGGTTCGCAGTATTTT	CASSFNVGTSGGEALGSQYF
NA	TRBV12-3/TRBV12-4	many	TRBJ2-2	TGTGCCAGCACCCCCTATTCGGCCGGGGAGCTGTTTTTT	CASTPYSAGELFF
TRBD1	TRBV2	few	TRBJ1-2	TGTGCCAGCAGACGCAACCGGGACAGGGCAGCCTATGGCTACACCTTC	CASRRNRDRAAYGYTF
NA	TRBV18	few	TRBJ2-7	TGTGCCAGCTCGGCCGGACAGCGGGGCTACGAGCAGTACTTC	CASSAGQRGYEQYF
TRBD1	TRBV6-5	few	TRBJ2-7	TGTGCCAGCAGTTACTCGAGGCTTGGACAGGGGGCCTACGAGCAGTACTTC	CASSYSRLGQGAYEQYF
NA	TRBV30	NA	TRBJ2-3	TGTGCCTGGAGCCCACAGGGCAACACAGATACGCAGTATTTT	CAWSPQGNTDTQYF
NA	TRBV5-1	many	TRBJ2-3	TGCGCCAGCAGCTTCGACAGACCATCAGATACGCAGTATTTT	CASSFDRPSDTQYF
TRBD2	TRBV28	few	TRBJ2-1	TGTGCCAGCAGTCGTAGACTAGCGGGAAACAATGAGCAGTTCTTC	CASSRRLAGNNEQFF
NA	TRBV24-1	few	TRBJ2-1	TGTGCCACCAGTGATTTGCGGGGGCGAGACAATGAGCAGTTCTTC	CATSDLRGRDNEQFF
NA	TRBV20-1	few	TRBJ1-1	TGCAGTGCTAGAGCCGGACCCCGGGATACTGAAGCTTTCTTT	CSARAGPRDTEAFF
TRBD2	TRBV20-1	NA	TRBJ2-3	TGCAGTGCTAGGCGGGAGGGCCCACTATCTTACAAAAACACAGATACGCAGTATTTT	CSARREGPLSYKNTDTQYF
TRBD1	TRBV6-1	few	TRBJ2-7	TGTGCCAGCAGATTGGACAGGAGCTACGAGCAGTACTTC	CASRLDRSYEQYF
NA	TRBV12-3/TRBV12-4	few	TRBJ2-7	TGTGCCAGCAGCGGGAGTCCCTACGAGCAGTACTTC	CASSGSPYEQYF
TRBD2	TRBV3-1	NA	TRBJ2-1	TGTGCCAGCAGCCAAGATCGGGTAGCGGGAGGGCCGGGAGAGCAGTTCTTC	CASSQDRVAGGPGEQFF
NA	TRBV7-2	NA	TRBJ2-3	TGTGCCAGCAGCTTACCCCTAGGCACAGATACGCAGTATTTT	CASSLPLGTDTQYF
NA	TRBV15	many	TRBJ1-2	TGTGCCACCAGCAGAGATGTGGGTTCGGCGGGAACTGGCTACACCTTC	CATSRDVGSAGTGYTF
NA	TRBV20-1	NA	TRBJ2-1	TGCAGTGCTAGTTCCGGGGACAATGAGCAGTTCTTC	CSASSGDNEQFF
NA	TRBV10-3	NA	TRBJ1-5	TGTGCCATCAGTCGGGATGGAAATCAGCCCCAGCATTTT	CAISRDGNQPQHF
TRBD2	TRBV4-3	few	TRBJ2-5	TGCGCCAGCAGCCAACTCCTAGCGGGACCTGGACTGGAGACCCAGTACTTC	CASSQLLAGPGLETQYF
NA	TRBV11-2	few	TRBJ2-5	TGTGCCAGCAGCGCCGGGCGGCAAGAGACCCAGTACTTC	CASSAGRQETQYF
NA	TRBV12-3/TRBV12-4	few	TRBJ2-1	TGTGCCAGCACATGGGGGCAGGCGGCATACAATGAGCAGTTCTTC	CASTWGQAAYNEQFF
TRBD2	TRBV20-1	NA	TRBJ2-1	TGCAGTGCTCCCGCGGCGAGCGGGAGGGAGAATGAGCAGTTCTTC	CSAPAASGRENEQFF
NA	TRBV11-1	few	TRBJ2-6	TGTGCCAGCAGGATCTCGCGCAGGGGATACAGTATCCTCACTGGGGCCAACGTCCTGACTTTC	CASRISRRGYSILTGANVLTF
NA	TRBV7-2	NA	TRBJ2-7	TGTGCCAGCAGTTATGATCGCTCCGAGCAGTACTTC	CASSYDRSEQYF
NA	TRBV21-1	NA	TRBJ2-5	TGTGCCAGCACAGGCGTTCAGGGACAGGACGAAGAGACCCAGTACTTC	CASTGVQGQDEETQYF
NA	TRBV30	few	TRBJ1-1	TGTGCCTGGAGTTGGCTCTCACGCGCTGAAGCTTTCTTT	CAWSWLSRAEAFF
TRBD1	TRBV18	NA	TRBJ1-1	TGTGCCAGCTCACCACTTTTACCGGGACAGGGGGCGGGTACTGAAGCTTTCTTT	CASSPLLPGQGAGTEAFF
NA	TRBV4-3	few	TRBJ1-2	TGCGCCAGCAGCCAAGATATTGGGGACTATGGCTACACCTTC	CASSQDIGDYGYTF
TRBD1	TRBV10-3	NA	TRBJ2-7	TGTGCCATCAGTGAGGGGGGACAGCGCCACTACGAGCAGTACTTC	CAISEGGQRHYEQYF
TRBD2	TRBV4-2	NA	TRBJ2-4	TGTGCCAGCAGCCAAGATAATCGCGGGGGAGAGGCCAAAAACATTCAGTACTTC	CASSQDNRGGEAKNIQYF
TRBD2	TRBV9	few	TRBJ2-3	TGTGCCAGCAGCGTGCAGGGAGGGTGGACAGATACGCAGTATTTT	CASSVQGGWTDTQYF
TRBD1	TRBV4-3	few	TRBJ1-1	TGCGCCAGCAGCCAACCGGGACAGACGAACACTGAAGCTTTCTTT	CASSQPGQTNTEAFF
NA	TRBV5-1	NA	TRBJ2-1	TGCGCCAGCAGCTCAGGGACACAAACCAACAATGAGCAGTTCTTC	CASSSGTQTNNEQFF
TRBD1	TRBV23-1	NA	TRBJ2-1	TGCGCCAGCAGTCAACCCCGGGACAGGTCCTACAATGAGCAGTTCTTC	CASSQPRDRSYNEQFF
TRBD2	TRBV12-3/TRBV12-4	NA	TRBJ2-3	TGTGCCAGCAGTACTAGCGGGGGGGCGTATACGCAGTATTTT	CASSTSGGAYTQYF
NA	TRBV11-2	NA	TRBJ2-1	TGTGCCAGCAGCCCGATCCAGCTCGCTCCCTATGAGCAGTTCTTC	CASSPIQLAPYEQFF
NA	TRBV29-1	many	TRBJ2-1	TGCAGCGTTGATTGGGGGGGCTATGAGCAGTTCTTC	CSVDWGGYEQFF
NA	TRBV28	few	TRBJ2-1	TGTGCCAGCAAAGCCGCCCATTTGTTCAATGAGCAGTTCTTC	CASKAAHLFNEQFF
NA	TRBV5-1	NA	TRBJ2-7	TGCGCCAGCAGCGGCGGGCAGGGGATTGGCGAGCAGTACTTC	CASSGGQGIGEQYF
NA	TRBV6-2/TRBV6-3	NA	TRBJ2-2	TGTGCCAGCAGTTACAGGGGAGGTGGCGGGGAGCTGTTTTTT	CASSYRGGGGELFF
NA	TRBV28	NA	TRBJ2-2	TGTGCCAGCAGTTTACCCGAAACCGGGGAGCTGTTTTTT	CASSLPETGELFF
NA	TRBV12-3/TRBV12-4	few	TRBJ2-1	TGTGCCACCTATGGACCTTACAATGAGCAGTTCTTC	CATYGPYNEQFF
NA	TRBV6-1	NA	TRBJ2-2	TGTGCCAGCAGTGAAAAGGTCACCGGGGAGCTGTTTTTT	CASSEKVTGELFF
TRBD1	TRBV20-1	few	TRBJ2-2	TGCAGTGCTAGAGATCTCCGAGGGGGCGCGAACACCGGGGAGCTGTTTTTT	CSARDLRGGANTGELFF
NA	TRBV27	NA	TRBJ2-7	TGTGCCAGCAGTAGTCAGTTCCTCGATCGGTTCAACTACGAGCAGTACTTC	CASSSQFLDRFNYEQYF
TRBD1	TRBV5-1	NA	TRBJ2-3	TGCGCCAGCAGCCCCGGACAGGTGGGGCATACAGATACGCAGTATTTT	CASSPGQVGHTDTQYF
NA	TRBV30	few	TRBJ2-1	TGTGCCTGGAGTGCGGCAGCACCCTACAATGAGCAGTTCTTC	CAWSAAAPYNEQFF
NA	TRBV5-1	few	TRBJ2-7	TGCGCCAGCACCTGGGACACGAACTCCTACGAGCAGTACTTC	CASTWDTNSYEQYF